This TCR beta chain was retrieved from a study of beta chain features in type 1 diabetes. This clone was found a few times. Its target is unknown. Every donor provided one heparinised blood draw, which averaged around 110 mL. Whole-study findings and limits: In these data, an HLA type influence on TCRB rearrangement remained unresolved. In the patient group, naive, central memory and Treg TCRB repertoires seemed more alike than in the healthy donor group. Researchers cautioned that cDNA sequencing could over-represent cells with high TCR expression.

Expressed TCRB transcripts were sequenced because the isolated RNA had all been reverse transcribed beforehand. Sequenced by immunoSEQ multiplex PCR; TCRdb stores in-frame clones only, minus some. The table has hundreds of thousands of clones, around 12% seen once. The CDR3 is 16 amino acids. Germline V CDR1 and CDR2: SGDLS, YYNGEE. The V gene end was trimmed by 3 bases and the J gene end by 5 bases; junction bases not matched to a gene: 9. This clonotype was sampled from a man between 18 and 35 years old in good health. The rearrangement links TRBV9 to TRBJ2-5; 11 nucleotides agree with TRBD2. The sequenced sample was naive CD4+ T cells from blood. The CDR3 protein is CASSARPPSGGETQYF. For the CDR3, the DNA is TGTGCCAGCAGCGCCCGCCCGCCTAGCGGGGGGGAGACCCAGTACTTC. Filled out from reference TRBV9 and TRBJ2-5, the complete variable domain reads DSGVTQTPKHLITATGQRVTLRCSPRSGDLSVYWYQQSLDQGLQFLIQYYNGEERAKGNILERFSAQQFPDLHSELNLSSLELGDSALYFCASSARPPSGGETQYFGPGTRLLVL.